Each of the 30 T cell receptor beta chains below was sequenced from the same sample in a study of T cell responses to AZD1222 COVID-19 vaccine. TCRdb's copy holds only in-frame clones and misses some; the assay was immunoSEQ multiplex PCR. The sample lists over 100,000 clones, over 90% occurring once. Specimen: peripheral blood, collected on day 0 of AZD1222 vaccination. The receptors come from an adult in good health.

The V and J genes are TRBV29-1 and TRBJ2-3; possible D gene TRBD1, 6 bases. Germline V gives CDR1 SQVTM, CDR2 ANQGSEA. The CDR3 length is 13 residues. CDR3 DNA sequence: TGCAGTTCGGGACAACGACTCACAGATACGCAGTATTTT. Its protein product is CSSGQRLTDTQYF.

The J gene is TRBJ2-2, the V gene TRBV6-5; the D is unclear. The CDR3 is 11 residues long. The germline CDR1 and CDR2 sequences are MNHEY and SVGAGI. With 8 bases removed from V and 6 bases from J, the gap between germline ends came to 7 bases. CDR3 loop: CASLFPGELFF. As DNA, the CDR3 is TGTGCCAGCCTTTTCCCCGGGGAGCTGTTTTTT.

The chain is built from TRBV7-2 and TRBJ2-1, with 8 bases identical to TRBD2. CDR1 SGHTA and CDR2 FQGNSA come from the germline V gene. The CDR3 covers 16 residues. With V trimmed by 4 bases and J by 9 bases, 14 bases remained unmatched. CDR3 loop: CASSSPLRGGSGEQFF. DNA of the CDR3: TGTGCCAGCAGCTCACCCTTACGGGGGGGTTCGGGTGAGCAGTTCTTC.

This sequence joins TRBV10-3 and TRBJ2-3; D not certain. Trimming removed 7 bases from V and 0 bases from J, with 11 bases in between. The germline gives CDR1 ENHRY, CDR2 SYGVKD. This CDR3 is built from 14 residues. CDR3: CAINREASTDTQYF. The CDR3 nucleotides read TGTGCCATCAATCGTGAAGCTAGCACAGATACGCAGTATTTT.

The rearrangement links TRBV18 to TRBJ2-5, with TRBD2 matching 11 bases. Unmatched junction bases numbered 16, after V lost 0 bases and J lost 4 bases. The CDR3 runs 20 residues. Germline-derived CDR1 and CDR2 are KGHSH and LQKENI. CDR3 sequence (DNA): TGTGCCAGCTCACCACCGGAACCCGGGACTAGCGGCCCGGGAGGAGAGACCCAGTACTTC. Translated: CASSPPEPGTSGPGGETQYF. The whole variable domain, remainder taken from reference TRBV18 and TRBJ2-5, is NAGVMQNPRHLVRRRGQEARLRCSPMKGHSHVYWYRQLPEEGLKFMVYLQKENIIDESGMPKERFSAEFPKEGPSILRIQQVVRGDSAAYFCASSPPEPGTSGPGGETQYFGPGTRLLVL.

This clone was recorded only once. The chain couples TRBV19 to TRBJ1-5; no clear D gene. The CDR3 is 15 residues long. Germline-derived CDR1 and CDR2 are LNHDA and SQIVND (reference sequence). The V end lost 7 bases, the J end lost 3 bases, and 16 bases lay between the germline ends. The CDR3, as DNA: TGTGCCAGTAAAGGGCAAAAGGGTCCCAATCAGCCCCAGCATTTT. The encoded protein is CASKGQKGPNQPQHF.

This sequence joins TRBV18 and TRBJ1-1; D call uncertain. The CDR3 is made up of 14 amino acids. Trimming left V 6 bases short and J 1 base short, with 12 bases between. Germline loops: CDR1 KGHSH, CDR2 LQKENI. Written as DNA, the CDR3 is TGTGCCAGCTCGAACATAGGGTCGAACACTGAAGCTTTCTTT. Protein sequence: CASSNIGSNTEAFF.

The rearrangement joins TRBV2 to TRBJ2-5; D is possibly TRBD2 (6 bases). The germline V and J ends were trimmed by 11 bases and 4 bases, with 14 bases remaining between them. Germline V gene sequence: CDR1 SNHLY, CDR2 FYNNEI. The CDR3 length is 12 residues. The CDR3 region is CALREARETQYF. The CDR3 region has the DNA TGTGCCCTAAGGGAGGCTCGAGAGACCCAGTACTTC.

The chain uses TRBV10-3 and TRBJ1-2; D might be TRBD1 (6 bases). The CDR3 totals 14 residues. In germline, CDR1 is ENHRY, CDR2 SYGVKD. V lost 6 bases, J lost 2 bases, and 13 bases lay in between. The CDR3 region is CAISGPGVNYGYTF. The CDR3 DNA sequence: TGTGCCATCAGCGGACCAGGGGTAAACTATGGCTACACCTTC.

The chain's CDR3 is CASSLRQSTEAFF. The CDR3 DNA follows: TGTGCCAGCAGTTTACGGCAGAGCACTGAAGCTTTCTTT. The chain links TRBV27 to TRBJ1-1; D unresolved. Deletions cut 2 bases from V and 4 bases from J, with 8 bases between. The CDR3 runs to 13 residues. CDR1 and CDR2 (germline): MNHEY, SMNVEV (reference sequence).

The CDR3 nucleotides are TGTGCCAGCAGTCCAGGGACAAGAAACTATGGCTACACCTTC. It codes for CASSPGTRNYGYTF. This chain connects TRBV2 to TRBJ1-2; a weak D match, TRBD1 (6 bases). Per the germline V gene, CDR1 is SNHLY and CDR2 is FYNNEI. With 5 bases removed from V and 2 bases from J, the gap between germline ends came to 12 bases. The CDR3 is made up of 14 amino acids.

The chain employs TRBV2 and TRBJ2-3, with D unclear. Trimming took off 2 bases at V and 1 base at J, with 10 bases between the two ends. The CDR3 length is 15 residues. CDR1 and CDR2 from the germline V gene are SNHLY and FYNNEI. This CDR3 reads CASSEIASRTDTQYF. CDR3 nucleotides: TGTGCCAGCAGTGAAATCGCGTCGCGCACAGATACGCAGTATTTT.

This chain uses TRBV19 with TRBJ2-1, with 8 bases identical to TRBD2. The CDR3 consists of 14 residues. Germline CDR1 is LNHDA and CDR2 is SQIVND (reference sequence). The junction had 5 bases not matched to a gene; V was cut back by 10 bases and J by 0 bases. The CDR3 loop reads CATTGTSSYNEQFF. CDR3 DNA sequence: TGTGCCACAACCGGGACTAGCTCCTACAATGAGCAGTTCTTC.

The chain carries TRBV3-1 (or the pseudogene TRBV3-2) and TRBJ1-1, with a possible D match to TRBD1 (6 bases). V shed 0 bases and J shed 0 bases, with 11 bases lying between them. There are 16 residues in the CDR3. CDR1 LGHDT and CDR2 YNNKEL come from the germline V gene (reference sequence). Written as DNA, the CDR3 is TGTGCCAGCAGCCAAGATAGACAGGTAATGAACACTGAAGCTTTCTTT. Residues: CASSQDRQVMNTEAFF.

The chain uses TRBV4-3 and TRBJ2-1; D uncertain. Germline values: CDR1 LGHNA, CDR2 YSLEER. This CDR3 has 14 amino acids. V lost 3 bases, J lost 4 bases, and 10 bases lay in between. The CDR3 spells CASSHGRLYNEQFF. The CDR3 nucleotides read TGCGCCAGCAGCCACGGCAGGTTATACAATGAGCAGTTCTTC.

This sequence joins TRBV4-3 and TRBJ2-3; no clear D. This CDR3 region has 15 residues. The germline V gene encodes CDR1 LGHNA and CDR2 YSLEER. V shed 4 bases and J shed 2 bases, with 13 bases lying between them. The CDR3 DNA follows: TGCGCCAGCAGCCTGGCCGACGCGTACACAGATACGCAGTATTTT. It encodes CASSLADAYTDTQYF.

V is TRBV18 and J is TRBJ2-7; 10 bases are shared with TRBD2. J was trimmed by 3 bases and V by 3 bases; bases with no gene match: 14. Germline V gene data show CDR1 as KGHSH and CDR2 as LQKENI. There are 18 residues in the CDR3. CDR3 nucleotide sequence: TGTGCCAGCTCACCGCTTGATGCTAGCGGGGGAATCTTCTACGAGCAGTACTTC. Its translation is CASSPLDASGGIFYEQYF.

The rearrangement links TRBV5-6 to TRBJ2-7; 8 nucleotides line up with TRBD1. The CDR3 has 14 residues. V dropped 3 bases and J dropped 0; count of bases not matched to a gene: 2. CDR1 and CDR2 (germline): SGHDT, YYEEEE. Here the CDR3 DNA reads TGTGCCAGCAGCTGGGGGACAGGCTCCTACGAGCAGTACTTC. Its translation: CASSWGTGSYEQYF.

V and J are TRBV28 and TRBJ2-1, with 7 bases fitting TRBD2. Looked up from germline, CDR1 is MDHEN and CDR2 is SYDVKM. The trim removed 7 bases at V and 7 bases at J, leaving 7 bases unmatched. The CDR3 totals 13 residues. The CDR3 protein is CASTESGRNEQFF. CDR3 nucleotides: TGTGCCAGCACCGAGTCCGGGAGGAATGAGCAGTTCTTC.

The chain couples TRBV11-2 to TRBJ2-1; the D is unclear. Trimming took 0 bases from V and 10 from J, leaving 7 bases between them. Germline CDR1 reads SGHAT; CDR2 reads FQNNGV. The length of the CDR3 is 12 residues. CDR3 bases: TGTGCCAGCAGCTTAGATCGGGCGGAGCAGTTCTTC. Translated, it gives CASSLDRAEQFF.

This chain uses TRBV27 with TRBJ1-5; possible D gene TRBD1, 6 bases. The V gene's germline CDR1 is MNHEY and CDR2 SMNVEV (reference sequence). This CDR3 has 15 residues. V dropped 6 bases and J dropped 7 bases, with 19 bases sitting between them. The CDR3 sequence: CASSFIQGNSQPQHF. DNA of the CDR3: TGTGCCAGCAGCTTCATACAGGGAAATTCCCAGCCCCAGCATTTT.

The chain links TRBV21-1 to TRBJ2-2; the tabulated D call, TRBD1, remains unverified against the DNA. TRBV21-1 is a documented pseudogene. CDR3 length equals 19 residues. The CDR3 DNA reads as TGTGCCAGCAGCAAAGCTGGGCAGGGGGCTACTTTAAACACCGGGGAGCTGTTTTTT. Translated: CASSKAGQGATLNTGELFF.

J is TRBJ1-5 and V is TRBV30; no clear D. The V and J ends lost 1 base and 4 bases respectively, with 11 bases between them. The CDR3 contains 14 residues. Germline values: CDR1 GTSNPN, CDR2 SVGIG (reference sequence). For the CDR3, the DNA is TGTGCCTGGAGTGAATTGGCCCTAAATCAGCCCCAGCATTTT. It yields the protein CAWSELALNQPQHF.

This clone was counted between two and nine times. The rearrangement joins TRBV3-1 (or the pseudogene TRBV3-2) to TRBJ2-5; a weak D match, TRBD2 (5 bases). The CDR3 runs 15 residues. The V end lost 0 bases, the J end lost 2 bases, and 10 bases lay between the germline ends. The V gene's germline CDR1 is LGHDT and CDR2 YNNKEL (reference sequence). This CDR3 is CASSQDLREQETQYF. Here the CDR3 DNA reads TGTGCCAGCAGCCAAGATCTACGGGAACAAGAGACCCAGTACTTC.

This clone was seen more than once but under ten times. V gene TRBV7-9 combines with J gene TRBJ2-2, with D unclear. The V end lost 6 bases, the J end lost 9 bases, and 11 bases lay between the germline ends. There are 12 residues in the CDR3. Germline V gene lookup returns CDR1 SEHNR and CDR2 FQNEAQ (reference sequence). The CDR3 region is CASSSPARELFF. CDR3 DNA sequence: TGTGCCAGCAGTTCGCCCGCCCGGGAGCTGTTTTTT.

This clone was observed a single time. The chain links TRBV24-1 to TRBJ2-1, with TRBD1 identical over 8 bases. From germline, CDR1 is KGHDR and CDR2 SFDVKD. This CDR3 has 17 amino acids. Trimming cost V 9 bases and J 5 bases; bases outside gene matches: 17. The CDR3: CATSGQGSGDLNNEQFF. The CDR3 nucleotides read TGTGCCACCTCCGGACAGGGATCTGGTGATCTAAACAATGAGCAGTTCTTC.

The rearrangement links TRBV29-1 to TRBJ1-6, with TRBD1 as a possible D gene (6 bases). This CDR3 contains 14 residues. CDR1 and CDR2 from the germline V gene are SQVTM and ANQGSEA. V was trimmed by 6 bases and J by 7 bases, leaving 16 bases between them. CDR3 in DNA: TGCAGCGTCGCGACAGGCCGCCCCAATTCACCCCTCCACTTT. Its protein is CSVATGRPNSPLHF.

The V and J genes are TRBV12-3 or TRBV12-4 and TRBJ1-6; perhaps TRBD1 as D (6 bases). Trimming pared 9 bases from V and 9 bases from J, leaving 15 bases between. The CDR3 has 13 amino acids. CDR3 sequence reads: CASKLGGSSPLHF. The CDR3 DNA is TGTGCCAGTAAACTAGGGGGTTCTTCACCCCTCCACTTT.

V and J are TRBV7-6 and TRBJ2-1; the D is unclear. There are 13 residues in the CDR3. Germline CDR1 and CDR2: SGHVS and FNYEAQ. V lost 6 bases to trimming and J lost 4 bases, with 10 bases between them. CDR3 in DNA: TGTGCCAGCAGGCCTCTGGAATACAATGAGCAGTTCTTC. As protein: CASRPLEYNEQFF.

The chain uses TRBV5-6 and TRBJ2-7; 8 positions agree with TRBD2. The germline gives CDR1 SGHDT, CDR2 YYEEEE. The V segment lost 0 bases and the J segment 6 bases; nucleotides outside the gene matches: 5. The CDR3 sequence is 14 residues long. The CDR3 DNA is TGTGCCAGCAGCTTGGATACAGCGGGAGTCGAGCAGTACTTC. It encodes CASSLDTAGVEQYF.